This TCR beta chain is from a study of blood T cell repertoires in COVID-19. Study background: Acute-phase and convalescent COVID-19 samples originated in the United States, Italy and Spain. T cells, B-cell-depleted T cells, or PBMCs provided the cDNA or gDNA that served as material.

Original processing notes: Reference gene primers were amplified, and this amplification served to estimate nucleated cell counts. Method: immunoSEQ multiplex PCR; TCRdb's copy keeps in-frame clones and lacks some. The DNA gave D and trimming, while V, J and clone size come from that table. The profile shows 350,000 to 450,000 clones, less than 85% of them singletons. This clone was seen only once. Germline V gives CDR1 SGHRS, CDR2 YFSETQ. Trimming removed 0 bases from V and 1 base from J, with 4 bases in between. The CDR3 has 13 amino acids. The source of this sequence is a woman aged 18-35 years with acute or convalescent COVID-19. V is TRBV5-1 and J is TRBJ1-1; D not resolved. The specimen sequenced was peripheral blood. The CDR3: CASSLEPNTEAFF. The DNA of the CDR3 is TGCGCCAGCAGCTTGGAGCCGAACACTGAAGCTTTCTTT. The full variable domain, completed using reference TRBV5-1 and TRBJ1-1, is KAGVTQTPRYLIKTRGQQVTLSCSPISGHRSVSWYQQTPGQGLQFLFEYFSETQRNKGNFPGRFSGRQFSNSRSEMNVSTLELGDSALYLCASSLEPNTEAFFGQGTRLTVV.